The source of this T cell receptor (beta chain) is a study of blood T cell repertoires in COVID-19. On the study more broadly: The analysed material was cDNA or gDNA that came from T cells, B-cell-depleted T cells, or PBMCs.

Source study methods: Amplification from reference gene primers served as the basis for estimated nucleated cell counts. Measured with immunoSEQ multiplex PCR; TCRdb has only the in-frame clones, and not every one. That table gives V, J and clone size, and the DNA gave D and trimming. The sample comprises around 140,000 clones, 75% to 85% of which are singletons, and about 10% rests with the top ten. V was trimmed by 5 bases and J by 0 bases, leaving 7 bases between them. The CDR3 has 13 residues. The germline V gene has CDR1 SEHNR and CDR2 FQNEAQ (reference sequence). Sequenced: peripheral blood. The rearrangement joins TRBV7-9 to TRBJ1-1; the D is unclear. The clonotype was recovered from a man in his sixties with active or convalescent COVID-19. The CDR3 here is CASSPKMNTEAFF. CDR3 DNA sequence: TGTGCCAGCAGCCCTAAGATGAACACTGAAGCTTTCTTT. Full variable domain (remainder filled in from reference TRBV7-9 and TRBJ1-1): DTGVSQNPRHKITKRGQNVTFRCDPISEHNRLYWYRQTLGQGPEFLTYFQNEAQLEKSRLLSDRFSAERPKGSFSTLEIQRTEQGDSAMYLCASSPKMNTEAFFGQGTRLTVV.